A selection of T cell receptor beta chains follows, all from one sample in a study of control samples from healthy donors and cancer patients. The repertoire was sequenced with immunoSEQ multiplex PCR; TCRdb's copy has only in-frame clones and lacks some. The sample carries more than 35,000 clones, around 88% recorded once. Sequenced input: PBMCs. Source of these receptors: a woman in her sixties or seventies with lung cancer. Each CDR3 is given with its conserved first and last residue. The order of the fields is J gene, V gene, D gene, clone size, CDR3 DNA, CDR3 protein. A D gene is named only where the DNA matches it firmly. Clone size is stated in some rows and not others, as once, few, many or a class when expanded.

TRBJ1-4	TRBV7-2	.	.	TGTGCCAGCATGAGGCAGGGACCCAAGGTGGGGGAAAAACTGTTTTTT	CASMRQGPKVGEKLFF
TRBJ1-2	TRBV10-3	.	.	TGTGCCATCAGTGAGTCGGGGGGCGCGGGCTATGGCTACACCTTC	CAISESGGAGYGYTF
TRBJ2-3	TRBV12-5	.	once	TGTGCTAGTGGCCTTGCCCAGGGAACTAGCACAGATACGCAGTATTTT	CASGLAQGTSTDTQYF
TRBJ1-1	TRBV5-5	TRBD1	few	TGTGCCAGCAGCAAAAGACAGGGGCGGAACACTGAAGCTTTCTTT	CASSKRQGRNTEAFF
TRBJ2-2	TRBV7-3	.	.	TGTGCCAGCAGCCCCAGTCCCGGGGAGCTGTTTTTT	CASSPSPGELFF
TRBJ2-3	TRBV27	.	few	TGTGCCAGCAGAAGACTAGGCCCCGCAGATACGCAGTATTTT	CASRRLGPADTQYF
TRBJ1-3	TRBV6-1	.	.	TGTGCCAGCAGTGAAGTGTTGGACCGTTACTCTGGAAACACCATATATTTT	CASSEVLDRYSGNTIYF
TRBJ1-5	TRBV14	.	.	TGTGCCAGCAGCCCCTCAAACCGGGGGATTCTCCATTTT	CASSPSNRGILHF
TRBJ2-1	TRBV7-6	TRBD2	.	TGTGCCAGCAGCAGGACTAGATCCTACAATGAGCAGTTCTTC	CASSRTRSYNEQFF
TRBJ2-5	TRBV11-2	TRBD2	.	TGTGCCAGCAGCTTGCAGCGGGGAGGGGAGACCCAGTACTTC	CASSLQRGGETQYF
TRBJ2-1	TRBV13	.	.	TGTGCCAGCAGCCAGGACAGAGGGAATGAGCAGTTCTTC	CASSQDRGNEQFF
TRBJ2-5	TRBV19	.	.	TGTGCCAGTAGTACCGGGGAGACCCAGTACTTC	CASSTGETQYF
TRBJ2-2	TRBV24-1	.	.	TGTGCCACCAGTGATTTGGGCAGCTCCGCGAACACCGGGGAGCTGTTTTTT	CATSDLGSSANTGELFF
TRBJ1-2	TRBV7-2	.	once	TGTGCCAGCAGCCCCCGGGATCATAGTCGCTACACCTTC	CASSPRDHSRYTF
TRBJ2-7	TRBV30	TRBD2	.	TGTGCCTGGAGTGTAAGGGATAGCGGGAGGGACTCCTACGAGCAGTACTTC	CAWSVRDSGRDSYEQYF
TRBJ2-5	TRBV3-1/TRBV3-2	.	.	TGTGCCAGCAGCCAAGATACTAGACGGGAAGAGACCCAGTACTTC	CASSQDTRREETQYF
TRBJ1-1	TRBV5-1	.	.	TGCGCCAGCAGCTCGCGGGGGGCGGCTTTCTTT	CASSSRGAAFF
TRBJ1-2	TRBV6-5	.	.	TGTGCCAGCAGGGATCCCGTGTCAGGAGGAGGTGGCTACACCTTC	CASRDPVSGGGGYTF
TRBJ2-1	TRBV5-1	.	.	TGCGCCAGCACAGGGTCCTACAATGAGCAGTTCTTC	CASTGSYNEQFF
TRBJ2-2	TRBV6-5	.	.	TGTGCCAGCAGTTACTCAAGGGGAACCGGGGAGCTGTTTTTT	CASSYSRGTGELFF
TRBJ1-2	TRBV4-2	.	.	TGTGCCAGCAGCCCCCCCCCGACAACTAACTATGGCTACACCTTC	CASSPPPTTNYGYTF
TRBJ2-7	TRBV27	TRBD1	.	TGTGCCAGCAGTCAGAACAGGGGTTACGAGCAGTACTTC	CASSQNRGYEQYF
TRBJ2-3	TRBV14	.	once	TGTGCCAGCAGCCACTGGCAGTACACAGATACGCAGTATTTT	CASSHWQYTDTQYF
TRBJ2-3	TRBV12-5	.	.	TGTGCTAGTGTTCCAGGGGGGGGAAGAGATACGCAGTATTTT	CASVPGGGRDTQYF
TRBJ1-1	TRBV19	.	few	TGTGCCAGTAAGGCAGGGGCAATGAACACTGAAGCTTTCTTT	CASKAGAMNTEAFF
TRBJ1-2	TRBV14	.	.	TGTGCCAGCAGCCAAGAAGGGATCTATGGCTACACCTTC	CASSQEGIYGYTF